The entry below describes one T cell receptor (beta chain). The antigen remains unidentified. The data originate from a study of identical twins. General observations from the study: Cord blood's abundant beta clonotypes had fewer insertions, unlike memory repertoires. Without tracking the same donors, conclusions rested on cross-sectional statistical analysis.

CDR1 MDHEN and CDR2 SYDVKM come from the germline V gene. V was cut by 7 bases and J by 3 bases, with 15 bases left in between. The CDR3 runs 14 residues. TCRdb reprocessed the 5' RACE reads with MiXCR, giving one entry per CDR3 protein. The sample includes hundreds of thousands of distinct CDR3 sequences, around 8.3% seen only once; the top ten take 0.8% to 1%. In addition, the sample was reused for a study of yellow fever vaccine responses in identical twins.

The rearrangement links TRBV28 to TRBJ1-1; D may be TRBD1 (5 bases). Sequencing was performed on PBMCs. The TCR was taken from a woman aged 18-30 years in good health. The chain's CDR3 is CASKSGGFDTEAFF. As DNA, the CDR3 is TGTGCCAGCAAGAGCGGGGGATTTGACACTGAAGCTTTCTTT.